A single T cell receptor (beta chain) is shown here with its context. Its antigen remains unidentified. This sample is part of a study of cytomegalovirus exposure and HLA in healthy donors. Study-wide results and limits: Upon later analysis, TCR association rates were observed to vary by HLA locus, being highest for DRB1 and lowest for HLA-C. Later analysis suggested links between common viral pathogens and several top significant clusters. Earlier findings revealed that most TCR beta V segments proved productive either about 90% or about 30% of the time. Across donors, presence/absence analyses took sequencing depth to be roughly uniform.

Germline CDR1 reads SGHNT; CDR2 reads YYREEE (reference sequence). The CDR3 is 18 residues long. Germline trimming cut 1 base from V and 10 bases from J; bases unmatched to any gene: 16. The PCR employed 60 Vbeta primers together with 13 Jbeta primers. Assay: immunoSEQ multiplex PCR; the TCRdb copy retains only in-frame clones and omits some. The table shows about 190,000 clones, with roughly 80% occurring only once. The rearrangement joins TRBV5-4 to TRBJ1-6, with TRBD1 identical over 8 bases. Sequences were obtained from PBMCs. This TCR derives from a woman aged 18-29 years in good health and CMV-seronegative. Here the CDR3 reads CASSLYGQGPVSRSPLHF. CDR3 nucleotide sequence: TGTGCCAGCAGCTTGTATGGACAGGGACCAGTTAGTAGGTCACCCCTCCACTTT.